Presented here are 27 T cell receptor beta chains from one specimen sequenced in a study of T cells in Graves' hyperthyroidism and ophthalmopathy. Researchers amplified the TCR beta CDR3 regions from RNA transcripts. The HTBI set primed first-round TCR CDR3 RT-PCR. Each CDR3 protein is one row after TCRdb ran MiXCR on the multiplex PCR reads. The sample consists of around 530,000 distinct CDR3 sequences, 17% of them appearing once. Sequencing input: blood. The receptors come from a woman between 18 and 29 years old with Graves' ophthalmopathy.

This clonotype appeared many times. The CDR3 DNA sequence: TGTGCCAGCAGCATGGGGACCTCCAATGAGCAGTTCTTC. Amino acid sequence: CASSMGTSNEQFF. The chain links TRBV5-5 to TRBJ2-1, with D perhaps TRBD1 or TRBD2 (5 bases each). Germline V gene lookup returns CDR1 SGHKS and CDR2 YYEKEE (reference sequence). This CDR3 is built from 13 residues. V was clipped by 4 bases and J by 6 bases, with 11 bases between them.

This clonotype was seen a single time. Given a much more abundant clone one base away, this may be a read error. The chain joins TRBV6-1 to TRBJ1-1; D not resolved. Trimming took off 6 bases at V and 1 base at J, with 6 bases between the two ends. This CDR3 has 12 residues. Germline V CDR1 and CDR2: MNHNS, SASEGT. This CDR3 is CASRVRNTEAFF. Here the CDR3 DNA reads TGTGCCAGCAGGGTGAGGAACACTGAAGCTTTCTTT.

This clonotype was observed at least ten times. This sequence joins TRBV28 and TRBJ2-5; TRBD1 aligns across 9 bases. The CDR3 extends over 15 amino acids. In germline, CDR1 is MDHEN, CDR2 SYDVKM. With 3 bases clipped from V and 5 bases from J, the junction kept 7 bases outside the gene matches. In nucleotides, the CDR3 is TGTGCCAGCAGTTTCACCTGGGACAGGGTTGAGACCCAGTACTTC. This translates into CASSFTWDRVETQYF.

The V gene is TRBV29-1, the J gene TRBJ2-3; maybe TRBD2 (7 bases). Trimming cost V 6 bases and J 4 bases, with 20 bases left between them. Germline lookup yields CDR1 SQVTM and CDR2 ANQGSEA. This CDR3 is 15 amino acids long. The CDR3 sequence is CSVPRRGGGSDTQYF. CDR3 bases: TGCAGCGTACCCCGTAGGGGGGGGGGGTCAGATACGCAGTATTTT.

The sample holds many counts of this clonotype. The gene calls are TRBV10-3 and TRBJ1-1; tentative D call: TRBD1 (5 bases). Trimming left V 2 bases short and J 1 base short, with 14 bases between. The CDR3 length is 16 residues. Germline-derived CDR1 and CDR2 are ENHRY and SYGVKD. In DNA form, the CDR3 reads TGTGCCATCAGTGAGACCACGGGACTAACGAACACTGAAGCTTTCTTT. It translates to CAISETTGLTNTEAFF.

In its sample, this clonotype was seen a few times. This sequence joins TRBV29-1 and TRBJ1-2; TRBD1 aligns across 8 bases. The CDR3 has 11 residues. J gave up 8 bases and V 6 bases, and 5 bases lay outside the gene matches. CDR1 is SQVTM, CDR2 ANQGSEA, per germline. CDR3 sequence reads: CSVADRAGYTF. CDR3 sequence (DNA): TGCAGCGTCGCGGACAGGGCGGGCTACACCTTC.

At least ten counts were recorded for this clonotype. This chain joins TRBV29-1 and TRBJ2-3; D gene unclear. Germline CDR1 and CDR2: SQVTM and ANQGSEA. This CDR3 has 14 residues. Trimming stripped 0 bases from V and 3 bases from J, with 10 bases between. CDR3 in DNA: TGCAGCGTTGAAGATCAAGAAGGGACAGATACGCAGTATTTT. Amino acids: CSVEDQEGTDTQYF.

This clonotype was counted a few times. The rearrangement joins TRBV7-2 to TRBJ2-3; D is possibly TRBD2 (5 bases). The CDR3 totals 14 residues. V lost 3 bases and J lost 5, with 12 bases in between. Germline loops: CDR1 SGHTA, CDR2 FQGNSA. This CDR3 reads CASSFSSEVDTQYF. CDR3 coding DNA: TGTGCCAGCAGCTTCTCATCGGAGGTAGATACGCAGTATTTT.

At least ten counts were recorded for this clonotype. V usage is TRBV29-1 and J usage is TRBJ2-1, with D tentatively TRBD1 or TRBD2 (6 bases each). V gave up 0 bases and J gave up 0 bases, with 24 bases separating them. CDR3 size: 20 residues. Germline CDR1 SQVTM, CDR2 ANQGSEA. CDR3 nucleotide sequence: TGCAGCGTTGAAGACCGACAGGTTCTAGCGAACAATAGCTCCTACAATGAGCAGTTCTTC. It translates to CSVEDRQVLANNSSYNEQFF.

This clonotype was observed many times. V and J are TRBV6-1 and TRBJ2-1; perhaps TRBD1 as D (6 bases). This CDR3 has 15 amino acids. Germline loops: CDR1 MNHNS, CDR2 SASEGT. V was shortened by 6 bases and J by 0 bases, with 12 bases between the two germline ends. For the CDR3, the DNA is TGTGCCAGCAGGAACAGGGAAAGCTCCTACAATGAGCAGTTCTTC. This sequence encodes CASRNRESSYNEQFF.

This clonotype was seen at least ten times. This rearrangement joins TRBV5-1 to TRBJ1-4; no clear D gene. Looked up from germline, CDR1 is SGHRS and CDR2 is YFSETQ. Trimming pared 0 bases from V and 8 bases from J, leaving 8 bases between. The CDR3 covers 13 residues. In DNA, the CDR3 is TGCGCCAGCAGCTTGGACTTGGGAGAAAAACTGTTTTTT. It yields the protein CASSLDLGEKLFF.

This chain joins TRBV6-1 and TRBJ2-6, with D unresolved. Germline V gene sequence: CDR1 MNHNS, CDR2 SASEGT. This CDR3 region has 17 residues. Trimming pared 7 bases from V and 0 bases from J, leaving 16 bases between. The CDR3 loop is CASTINILSSGANVLTF. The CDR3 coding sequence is TGTGCCAGCACCATCAACATCCTCAGCTCTGGGGCCAACGTCCTGACTTTC.

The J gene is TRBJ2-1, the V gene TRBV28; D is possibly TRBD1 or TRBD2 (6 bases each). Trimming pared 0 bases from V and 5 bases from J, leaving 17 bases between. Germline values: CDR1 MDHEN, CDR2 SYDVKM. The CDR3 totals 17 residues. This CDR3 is CASSLWGGGRGDNEQFF. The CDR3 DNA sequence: TGTGCCAGCAGTTTATGGGGGGGCGGGCGGGGTGACAATGAGCAGTTCTTC.

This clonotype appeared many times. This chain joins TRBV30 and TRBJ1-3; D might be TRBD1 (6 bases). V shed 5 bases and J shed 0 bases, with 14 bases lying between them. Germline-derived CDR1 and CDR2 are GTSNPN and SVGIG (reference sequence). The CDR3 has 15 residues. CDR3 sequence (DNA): TGTGCCTGGGGCCGGACAGCTGTCTCTGGAAACACCATATATTTT. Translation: CAWGRTAVSGNTIYF.

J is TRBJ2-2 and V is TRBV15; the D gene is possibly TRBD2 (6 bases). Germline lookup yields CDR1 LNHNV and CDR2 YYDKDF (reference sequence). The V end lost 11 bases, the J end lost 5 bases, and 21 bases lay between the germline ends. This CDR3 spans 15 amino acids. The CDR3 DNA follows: TGTGCCTGCGCCCGGGACTCCCTGGGGACCGGGGAGCTGTTTTTT. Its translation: CACARDSLGTGELFF.

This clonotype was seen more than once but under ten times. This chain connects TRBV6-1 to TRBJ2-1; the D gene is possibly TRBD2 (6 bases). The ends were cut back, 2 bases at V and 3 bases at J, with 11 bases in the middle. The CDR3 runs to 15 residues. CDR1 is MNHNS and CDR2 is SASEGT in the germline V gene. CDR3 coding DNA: TGTGCCAGCAGTGAATCGGGGGATCTCTACAATGAGCAGTTCTTC. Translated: CASSESGDLYNEQFF.

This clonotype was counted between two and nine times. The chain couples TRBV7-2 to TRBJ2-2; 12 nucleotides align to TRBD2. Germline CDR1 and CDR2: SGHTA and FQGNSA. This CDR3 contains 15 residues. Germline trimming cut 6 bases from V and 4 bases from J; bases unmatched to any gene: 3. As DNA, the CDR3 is TGTGCCAGCAGACCGGGACTAGCGGGCACCGGGGAGCTGTTTTTT. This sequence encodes CASRPGLAGTGELFF.

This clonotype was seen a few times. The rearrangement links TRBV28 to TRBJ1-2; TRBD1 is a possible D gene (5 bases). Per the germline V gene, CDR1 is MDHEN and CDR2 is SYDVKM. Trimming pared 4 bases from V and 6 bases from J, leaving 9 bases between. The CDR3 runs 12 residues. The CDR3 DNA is TGTGCCAGCAGTTGGGGGACTCATGGCTACACCTTC. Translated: CASSWGTHGYTF.

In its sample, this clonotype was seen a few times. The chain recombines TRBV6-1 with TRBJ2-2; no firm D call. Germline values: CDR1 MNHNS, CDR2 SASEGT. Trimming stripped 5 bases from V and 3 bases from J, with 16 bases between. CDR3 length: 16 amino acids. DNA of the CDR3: TGTGCCAGCAGTCCCATAGCAGATGAATACACCGGGGAGCTGTTTTTT. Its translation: CASSPIADEYTGELFF.

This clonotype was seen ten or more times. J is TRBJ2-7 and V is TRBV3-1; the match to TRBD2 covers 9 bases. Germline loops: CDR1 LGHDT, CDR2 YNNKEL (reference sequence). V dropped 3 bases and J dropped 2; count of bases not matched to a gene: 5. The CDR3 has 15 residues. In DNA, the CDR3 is TGTGCCAGCAGCCAGACCGGGACTAGCCCCTACGAGCAGTACTTC. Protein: CASSQTGTSPYEQYF.

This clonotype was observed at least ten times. The CDR3 sequence is CASSFRTGPANTEAFF. The CDR3 DNA reads as TGTGCCAGCAGTTTCCGAACGGGACCAGCGAACACTGAAGCTTTCTTT. The genes are TRBV28 and TRBJ1-1, with D perhaps matching TRBD1 (5 bases). The CDR3 totals 16 residues. Germline values: CDR1 MDHEN, CDR2 SYDVKM. Trimming shortened V by 3 bases and J by 1 base, and 15 bases separated the two germline ends.

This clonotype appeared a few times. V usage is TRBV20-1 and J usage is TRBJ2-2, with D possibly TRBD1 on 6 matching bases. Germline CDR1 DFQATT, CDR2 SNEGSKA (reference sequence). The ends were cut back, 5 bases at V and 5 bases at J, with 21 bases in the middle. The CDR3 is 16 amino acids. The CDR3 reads CSAALPGTLRTGELFF. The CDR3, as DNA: TGCAGTGCTGCCCTACCCGGGACACTTAGGACCGGGGAGCTGTTTTTT.

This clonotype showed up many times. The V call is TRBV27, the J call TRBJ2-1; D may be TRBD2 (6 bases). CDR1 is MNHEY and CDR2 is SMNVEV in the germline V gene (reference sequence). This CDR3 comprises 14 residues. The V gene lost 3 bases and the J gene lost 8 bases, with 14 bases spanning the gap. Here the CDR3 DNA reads TGTGCCAGCAGTTTGAGGCGGGACCCCTATGAGCAGTTCTTC. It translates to CASSLRRDPYEQFF.

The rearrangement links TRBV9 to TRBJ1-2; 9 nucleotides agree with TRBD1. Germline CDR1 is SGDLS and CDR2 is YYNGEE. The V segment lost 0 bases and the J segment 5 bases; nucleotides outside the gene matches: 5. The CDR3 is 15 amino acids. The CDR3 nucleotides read TGTGCCAGCAGCGTAGGGAACAGGGGGCAGTATGGCTACACCTTC. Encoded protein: CASSVGNRGQYGYTF.

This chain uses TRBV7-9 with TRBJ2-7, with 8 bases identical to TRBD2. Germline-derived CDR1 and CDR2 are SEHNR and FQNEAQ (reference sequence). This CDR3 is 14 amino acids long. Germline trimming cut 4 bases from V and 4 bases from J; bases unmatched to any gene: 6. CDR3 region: CASSSPGGRYEQYF. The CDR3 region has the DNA TGTGCCAGCAGCTCCCCGGGGGGGAGATACGAGCAGTACTTC.

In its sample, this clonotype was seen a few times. CDR3 amino acids: CASSPQMGRGGELFF. CDR3 nucleotides: TGTGCCAGCAGCCCACAAATGGGGCGGGGCGGGGAGCTGTTTTTT. J is TRBJ2-2 and V is TRBV9; possibly TRBD2 for D (6 bases). Trimming pared 4 bases from V and 7 bases from J, leaving 17 bases between. The CDR3 covers 15 residues. Looked up from germline, CDR1 is SGDLS and CDR2 is YYNGEE.

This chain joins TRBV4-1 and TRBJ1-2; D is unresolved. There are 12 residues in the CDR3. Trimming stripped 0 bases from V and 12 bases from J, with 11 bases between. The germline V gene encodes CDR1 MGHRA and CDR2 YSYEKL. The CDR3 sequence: CASSQDSGLDTF. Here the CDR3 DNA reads TGCGCCAGCAGCCAAGATTCGGGTCTAGACACCTTC.